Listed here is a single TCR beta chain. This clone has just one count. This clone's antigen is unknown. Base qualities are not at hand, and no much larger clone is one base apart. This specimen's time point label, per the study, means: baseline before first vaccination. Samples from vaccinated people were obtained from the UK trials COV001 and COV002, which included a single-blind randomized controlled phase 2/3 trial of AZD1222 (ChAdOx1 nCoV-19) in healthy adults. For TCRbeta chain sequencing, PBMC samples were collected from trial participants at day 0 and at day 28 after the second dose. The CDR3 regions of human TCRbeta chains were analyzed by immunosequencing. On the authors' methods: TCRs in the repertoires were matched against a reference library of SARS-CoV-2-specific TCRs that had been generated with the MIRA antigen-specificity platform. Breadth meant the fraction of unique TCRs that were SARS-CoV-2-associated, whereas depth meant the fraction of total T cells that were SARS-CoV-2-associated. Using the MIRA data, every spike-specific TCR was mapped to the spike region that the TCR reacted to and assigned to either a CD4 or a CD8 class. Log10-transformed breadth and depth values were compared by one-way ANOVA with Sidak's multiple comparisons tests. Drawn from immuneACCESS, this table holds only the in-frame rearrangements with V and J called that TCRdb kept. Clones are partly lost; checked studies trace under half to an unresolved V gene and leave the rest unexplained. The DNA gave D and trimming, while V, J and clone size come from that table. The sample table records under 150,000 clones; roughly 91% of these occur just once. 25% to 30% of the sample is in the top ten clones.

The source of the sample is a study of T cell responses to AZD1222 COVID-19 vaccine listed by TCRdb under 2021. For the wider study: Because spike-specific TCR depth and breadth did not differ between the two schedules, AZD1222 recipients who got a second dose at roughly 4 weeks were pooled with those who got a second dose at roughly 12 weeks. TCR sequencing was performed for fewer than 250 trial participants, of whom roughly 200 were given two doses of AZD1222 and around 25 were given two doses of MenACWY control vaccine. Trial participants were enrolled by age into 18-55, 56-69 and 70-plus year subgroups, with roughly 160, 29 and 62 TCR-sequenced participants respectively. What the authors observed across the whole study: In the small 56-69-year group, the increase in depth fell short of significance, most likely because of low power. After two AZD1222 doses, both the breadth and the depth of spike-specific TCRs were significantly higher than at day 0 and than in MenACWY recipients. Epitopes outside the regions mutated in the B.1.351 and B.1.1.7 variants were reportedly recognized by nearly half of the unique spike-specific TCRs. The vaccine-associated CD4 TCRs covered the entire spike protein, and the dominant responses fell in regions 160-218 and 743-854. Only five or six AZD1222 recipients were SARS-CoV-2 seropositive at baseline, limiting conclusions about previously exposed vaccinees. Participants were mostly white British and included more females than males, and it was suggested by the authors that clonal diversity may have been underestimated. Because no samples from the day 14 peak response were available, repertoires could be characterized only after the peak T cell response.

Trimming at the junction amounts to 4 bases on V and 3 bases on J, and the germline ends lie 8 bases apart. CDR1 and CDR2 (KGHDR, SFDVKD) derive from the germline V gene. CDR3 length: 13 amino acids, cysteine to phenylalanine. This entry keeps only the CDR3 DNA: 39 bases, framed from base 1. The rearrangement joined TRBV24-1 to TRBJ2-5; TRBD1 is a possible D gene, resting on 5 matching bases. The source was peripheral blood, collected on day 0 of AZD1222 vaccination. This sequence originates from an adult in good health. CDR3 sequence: CATSEAREETQYF. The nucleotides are TGTGCCACCAGTGAGGCCAGGGAAGAGACCCAGTACTTC.